One and the same sample provided the 12 T cell receptor beta chains below, sequenced in a study of cytomegalovirus exposure and HLA in healthy donors. Primers for the PCR totalled 60 Vbeta and 13 Jbeta. Only in-frame clones appear in the TCRdb table, and some are missing; sequencing was by immunoSEQ multiplex PCR. The table lists over 100,000 clones, around 79% of them singletons, with 3% to 4% in the top ten. Sequencing was performed on PBMCs. The receptors shown here come from a woman aged 25 to 45 in good health and CMV-seropositive.

The chain recombines TRBV6-6 with TRBJ2-7, with 7 nucleotides matching TRBD1. The V gene's germline CDR1 is MNHNY and CDR2 SVGAGI (reference sequence). The CDR3 runs 15 residues. Trimming took 2 bases from V and 1 from J; bases not matched to a gene: 5. The chain's CDR3 is CASSYATGSSYEQYF. For the CDR3, the DNA is TGTGCCAGCAGTTACGCGACAGGGTCGTCCTACGAGCAGTACTTC.

The CDR3 sequence: CASSLETGGSTDTQYF. In nucleotides, the CDR3 is TGTGCCAGCAGCTTAGAAACGGGGGGAAGCACAGATACGCAGTATTTT. The V gene is TRBV7-6, the J gene TRBJ2-3; 7 positions agree with TRBD2. The CDR3 covers 16 residues. Germline V gene lookup returns CDR1 SGHVS and CDR2 FNYEAQ. V trimming: 1 base; J trimming: 0 bases; junction bases outside the gene matches: 4. The entire variable domain, with the rest obtained from reference TRBV7-6 and TRBJ2-3, is as follows: GAGVSQSPRYKVTKRGQDVALRCDPISGHVSLYWYRQALGQGPEFLTYFNYEAQQDKSGLPNDRFSAERPEGSISTLTIQRTEQRDSAMYRCASSLETGGSTDTQYFGPGTRLTVL.

The chain is built from TRBV29-1 and TRBJ2-3; tentative D call: TRBD1 (6 bases). Germline-derived CDR1 and CDR2 are SQVTM and ANQGSEA. The CDR3 loop spans 16 amino acids. Trimming stripped 4 bases from V and 0 bases from J, with 17 bases between. The CDR3 nucleotides are TGCAGCGTTGGCTATACAGGGATCGTAAGCACAGATACGCAGTATTTT. Its translation: CSVGYTGIVSTDTQYF.

The genes are TRBV10-3 and TRBJ1-3; TRBD1 aligns across 9 bases. The V segment lost 6 bases and the J segment 4 bases; nucleotides outside the gene matches: 7. CDR1 and CDR2 from the germline V gene are ENHRY and SYGVKD. This CDR3 spans 15 amino acids. CDR3 in DNA: TGTGCCATCAGGCCGGACAGGGGATGGGGAAACACCATATATTTT. It yields the protein CAIRPDRGWGNTIYF.

V gene TRBV2 combines with J gene TRBJ2-1; 9 bases are shared with TRBD1. J was trimmed by 3 bases and V by 9 bases; bases with no gene match: 6. Germline-derived CDR1 and CDR2 are SNHLY and FYNNEI. CDR3 length: 14 amino acids. The CDR3 reads CARELGQGYNEQFF. DNA of the CDR3: TGTGCCAGAGAACTGGGACAGGGCTACAATGAGCAGTTCTTC.

The chain is built from TRBV4-1 and TRBJ2-7, with unresolved D. Germline V CDR1 and CDR2: MGHRA, YSYEKL. V shed 0 bases and J shed 6 bases, with 15 bases lying between them. This CDR3 region has 15 residues. The CDR3 region has the DNA TGCGCCAGCAGCCAAGATCGAAACAGACCTTTCGAGCAGTACTTC. Translation gives CASSQDRNRPFEQYF.

The rearrangement joins TRBV4-3 to TRBJ2-2; 10 nucleotides match TRBD1. Germline V gene sequence: CDR1 LGHNA, CDR2 YSLEER. V trimming: 4 bases; J trimming: 7 bases; junction bases outside the gene matches: 6. The CDR3 has 15 residues. CDR3: CASSPRTGGGGELFF. Here the CDR3 DNA reads TGCGCCAGCAGCCCGCGGACAGGGGGAGGCGGGGAGCTGTTTTTT.

There are a few counts of this clone. V gene TRBV28 combines with J gene TRBJ2-3; 9 bases map to TRBD2. This CDR3 is 14 amino acids long. Germline V gives CDR1 MDHEN, CDR2 SYDVKM. J gave up 0 bases and V 5 bases, and 0 bases lay outside the gene matches. CDR3 amino acids: CASSSGGSTDTQYF. In DNA, the CDR3 is TGTGCCAGCAGTAGCGGGGGGAGCACAGATACGCAGTATTTT.

The CDR3 sequence is CSVLLAISTDTQYF. The CDR3 bases are TGCAGCGTTCTGCTAGCGATTAGCACAGATACGCAGTATTTT. The rearrangement joins TRBV29-1 to TRBJ2-3, with TRBD2 as a possible D gene (6 bases). Between the trimmed V and J ends, which lost 5 bases and 0 bases, there was a span of 12 bases. CDR3 length equals 14 residues. Germline lookup yields CDR1 SQVTM and CDR2 ANQGSEA.

The chain is built from TRBV19 and TRBJ2-1; D ambiguous. Trimming took 3 bases from V and 6 from J, leaving 6 bases between them. Per the germline V gene, CDR1 is LNHDA and CDR2 is SQIVND (reference sequence). This CDR3 comprises 12 residues. The CDR3 here is CASSIFRNEQFF. The CDR3 nucleotides read TGTGCCAGTAGTATTTTTCGCAATGAGCAGTTCTTC.

A note on this clone: Germline is not matched at one junction end, which may reflect a read error. J is TRBJ2-3 and V is TRBV4-1, with TRBD2 identical over 11 bases. This CDR3 comprises 17 residues. The germline V gene has CDR1 MGHRA and CDR2 YSYEKL. CDR3 sequence: CASTQATSGGITDTQYF. The DNA of the CDR3 is TGCGCCAGCACCCAAGCCACTAGCGGGGGAATCACAGATACGCAGTATTTT.

This chain joins TRBV7-2 and TRBJ2-1, with 7 bases identical to TRBD2. Germline CDR1 and CDR2: SGHTA and FQGNSA. This CDR3 is built from 16 residues. V trimming: 4 bases; J trimming: 7 bases; junction bases outside the gene matches: 13. CDR3 sequence: CASSSRRTRGRNEQFF. The CDR3, as DNA: TGTGCCAGCAGCTCCCGGCGGACTAGGGGTCGGAATGAGCAGTTCTTC.